Detailed here is one T cell receptor beta chain. The data derive from a study of blood T cells in healthy people across ages. The use of a sample-barcoded 5' primer and a J-beta primer mix characterized a second PCR of roughly 6 to 11 cycles. TCRdb processed the 5' RACE reads anew with MiXCR; each CDR3 protein has one entry. The sample contains about 1.7 million distinct CDR3 sequences, about 28% of which appear only once. V gave up 0 bases and J gave up 2 bases, with 13 bases separating them. The CDR3 has 16 amino acids. The receptor was isolated from a woman aged 25 to 39 in good health. The chain couples TRBV12-3 or TRBV12-4 to TRBJ2-5; tentatively, D is TRBD2 (6 bases). Sequenced sample: blood. For the CDR3, the DNA is TGTGCCAGCAGTTTAGCGTTCTCTAGCGCTCAAGAGACCCAGTACTTC. Protein sequence: CASSLAFSSAQETQYF.